The subject of this entry is one TCR beta chain. Its antigen is unidentified. This specimen comes from a study of radiotherapy plus CTLA-4 blockade in lung cancer. Study-wide results and caveats: Interferon-beta, together with early blood T cell clone dynamics, reportedly best predicted response. In blood, TCR clones derived from the tumor expanded after radiotherapy plus ipilimumab.

TCRdb keeps only in-frame clones here, not all; method: immunoSEQ multiplex PCR. The sample includes more than 60,000 clones, 65% to 85% of them seen just once. The CDR3 length is 14 residues. CDR1 and CDR2 (germline): SNHLY, FYNNEI. J gave up 7 bases and V 7 bases, and 9 bases lay outside the gene matches. Ipilimumab CTLA-4 blockade and focal radiation were given to patients with chemo-refractory metastatic non-small-cell lung cancer. The sequencing here drew on peripheral blood, taken from a patient treated with radiotherapy plus ipilimumab. The TCR was taken from a human donor with non-small cell lung cancer who had a complete response to radiotherapy plus ipilimumab. The gene calls are TRBV2 and TRBJ2-1; TRBD2 matches 8 bases. CDR3 protein: CASTLSGSGNEQFF. DNA for the CDR3: TGTGCCAGCACCCTAAGCGGGAGTGGGAATGAGCAGTTCTTC.